This passage covers 26 T cell receptor beta chains from one sample sequenced in a study of identical twins. One entry per CDR3 protein, called by TCRdb with MiXCR from the 5' RACE reads. The table lists 400,000 to 550,000 distinct CDR3 sequences, roughly an eighth of them singletons. This same sample was also part of a study on yellow fever vaccine responses in identical twins.

Sample: CD4+ T cells sorted from blood. The receptors shown here come from a young woman in good health.

This clonotype appeared many times. V usage is TRBV5-1 and J usage is TRBJ2-1; 7 bases agree with TRBD2. Germline assignment: CDR1 SGHRS and CDR2 YFSETQ. The V segment lost 1 base and the J segment 0 bases; nucleotides outside the gene matches: 1. The CDR3 length is 15 residues. The CDR3 DNA reads TGCGCCAGCAGCTTGAGCGGGGACTCCTACAATGAGCAGTTCTTC. Its protein product is CASSLSGDSYNEQFF.

The chain employs TRBV2 and TRBJ1-2; 7 bases align to TRBD1. With 6 bases clipped from V and 1 base from J, the junction kept 5 bases outside the gene matches. CDR3 length: 14 amino acids. Germline lookup yields CDR1 SNHLY and CDR2 FYNNEI. CDR3 loop: CASRYRGLNYGYTF. The CDR3 bases are TGTGCCAGCAGATACAGGGGCCTTAACTATGGCTACACCTTC.

This chain connects TRBV10-3 to TRBJ2-3; 7 positions match TRBD1. Germline V gene lookup returns CDR1 ENHRY and CDR2 SYGVKD. V was clipped by 3 bases and J by 5 bases; unmatched bases: 17. The CDR3 has 18 residues. Written as DNA, the CDR3 is TGTGCCATCAGTGATAGTGGGGGACAGAGTACAGAACGAGATACGCAGTATTTT. Amino acids: CAISDSGGQSTERDTQYF.

This clonotype was counted ten times or more. This chain uses TRBV5-6 with TRBJ2-7, with 8 nucleotides matching TRBD1. Unmatched junction bases numbered 5, after V lost 3 bases and J lost 3 bases. Germline assignment: CDR1 SGHDT and CDR2 YYEEEE. CDR3 length: 14 residues. The CDR3 DNA reads as TGTGCCAGCAGCTCCGGGACAGGTCTCTACGAGCAGTACTTC. Translating gives CASSSGTGLYEQYF.

This clonotype was counted a few times. This chain links TRBV9 with TRBJ2-7; 8 bases agree with TRBD2. CDR1 SGDLS and CDR2 YYNGEE come from the germline V gene. The CDR3 contains 16 residues. Trimming removed 2 bases from V and 4 bases from J; junction bases left unmatched: 11. The CDR3 loop reads CASSVGWAGGPYEQYF. CDR3 nucleotide sequence: TGTGCCAGCAGCGTGGGATGGGCGGGAGGACCTTACGAGCAGTACTTC.

This clonotype was counted only a few times. The chain joins TRBV11-2 to TRBJ2-1; 12 bases fit TRBD2. The J segment lost 9 bases and the V segment lost 4 bases, leaving 10 bases of the junction unmatched. CDR1 and CDR2 from the germline V gene are SGHAT and FQNNGV. This CDR3 is 16 amino acids long. The CDR3 DNA is TGTGCCAGCAGCTCCTTGACTAGCGGGGGAATAGGTGAGCAGTTCTTC. Translated, it gives CASSSLTSGGIGEQFF.

The chain employs TRBV4-1 and TRBJ2-1; no clear D. The CDR3 has 14 amino acids. The germline CDR1 and CDR2 sequences are MGHRA and YSYEKL. Trimming shortened V by 1 base and J by 7 bases, and 11 bases separated the two germline ends. In nucleotides, the CDR3 is TGCGCCAGCAGCCAAGTCCCGGTCTCGAATGAGCAGTTCTTC. Protein: CASSQVPVSNEQFF.

V and J are TRBV7-9 and TRBJ2-1; 12 nucleotides match TRBD2. CDR3 length: 15 residues. The V and J ends lost 5 bases and 8 bases, in that order; junction bases with no gene match: 7. Germline CDR1 and CDR2: SEHNR and FQNEAQ (reference sequence). This chain's CDR3 is CASSTGLAGWDEQFF. CDR3 DNA sequence: TGTGCCAGCAGCACGGGACTAGCGGGTTGGGATGAGCAGTTCTTC.

This clonotype was counted only a few times. V gene TRBV7-2 combines with J gene TRBJ2-1; 13 bases align to TRBD2. With V trimmed by 5 bases and J by 7 bases, 5 bases remained unmatched. Per the germline V gene, CDR1 is SGHTA and CDR2 is FQGNSA. The CDR3 spans 15 residues. CDR3 in amino acids: CASSRTSGRDNEQFF. The DNA for the CDR3 is TGTGCCAGCAGCCGAACTAGCGGGAGGGATAATGAGCAGTTCTTC. The full variable domain, its missing parts supplied by reference TRBV7-2 and TRBJ2-1, is GAGVSQSPSNKVTEKGKDVELRCDPISGHTALYWYRQSLGQGLEFLIYFQGNSAPDKSGLPSDRFSAERTGGSVSTLTIQRTQQEDSAVYLCASSRTSGRDNEQFFGPGTRLTVL.

V and J are TRBV20-1 and TRBJ2-3; 8 bases are a match to TRBD2. CDR3 length: 14 residues. Germline V CDR1 and CDR2: DFQATT, SNEGSKA (reference sequence). The J segment lost 6 bases and the V segment lost 5 bases, leaving 10 bases of the junction unmatched. The chain's CDR3 is CSAGRGGEWDTQYF. CDR3 coding DNA: TGCAGTGCTGGCCGGGGGGGAGAGTGGGATACGCAGTATTTT.

The CDR3 loop reads CASSLDREGYTF. The CDR3 DNA follows: TGTGCCAGCAGCTTGGACCGTGAAGGCTACACCTTC. The V call is TRBV7-8, the J call TRBJ1-2; D call uncertain. Germline lookup yields CDR1 SGHVS and CDR2 FQNEAQ. Between the trimmed V and J ends, which lost 3 bases and 8 bases, there was a span of 10 bases. CDR3 length equals 12 residues.

V usage is TRBV6-2 or TRBV6-3 and J usage is TRBJ2-7; maybe TRBD1 (5 bases). V dropped 6 bases and J dropped 4 bases, with 16 bases sitting between them. The germline V gene has CDR1 MNHEY and CDR2 SVGEGT. This CDR3 spans 14 amino acids. CDR3 residues: CASRGHHMFYEQYF. The DNA of the CDR3 is TGTGCCAGCAGAGGACATCATATGTTTTACGAGCAGTACTTC.

Only a few counts were recorded for this clonotype. The chain recombines TRBV6-2 or TRBV6-3 with TRBJ2-7; TRBD2 agrees at 13 bases. The V and J ends lost 5 bases and 5 bases, in that order; junction bases with no gene match: 9. CDR1 is MNHEY, CDR2 SVGEGT, per germline. This CDR3 has 16 residues. CDR3: CASSRLAGGVANEQYF. DNA of the CDR3: TGTGCCAGCAGTCGACTAGCGGGAGGAGTAGCAAACGAGCAGTACTTC.

This clonotype was counted only a few times. This rearrangement joins TRBV27 to TRBJ2-7; the D gene is possibly TRBD2 (5 bases). The CDR3 contains 16 residues. CDR1 and CDR2 (germline): MNHEY, SMNVEV (reference sequence). With 5 bases removed from V and 2 bases from J, the gap between germline ends came to 19 bases. The CDR3 DNA reads TGTGCCAGCAGTCCAGTAGAGGGCAGAGGTACCTACGAGCAGTACTTC. It yields the protein CASSPVEGRGTYEQYF.

This clonotype was seen ten or more times. The V gene is TRBV11-2, the J gene TRBJ2-3; either TRBD1 or TRBD2 may supply D (5 bases each). V lost 2 bases and J 2 bases, leaving 11 bases between the germline ends. The length of the CDR3 is 15 residues. Germline CDR1 and CDR2: SGHAT and FQNNGV. Written as DNA, the CDR3 is TGTGCCAGCAGCTTACAACTGGGACCCACAGATACGCAGTATTTT. It translates to CASSLQLGPTDTQYF. The full variable domain, with the rest looked up from reference TRBV11-2 and TRBJ2-3, is EAGVAQSPRYKIIEKRQSVAFWCNPISGHATLYWYQQILGQGPKLLIQFQNNGVVDDSQLPKDRFSAERLKGVDSTLKIQPAKLEDSAVYLCASSLQLGPTDTQYFGPGTRLTVL.

The gene calls are TRBV18 and TRBJ1-5, with D unclear. V lost 2 bases to trimming and J lost 9 bases, with 8 bases between them. The germline gives CDR1 KGHSH, CDR2 LQKENI. This CDR3 region has 12 residues. As DNA, the CDR3 is TGTGCCAGCTCACCAACGTCTGGGCCCCAGCATTTT. Residues: CASSPTSGPQHF.

The chain recombines TRBV21-1 with TRBJ2-7; the table gives TRBD1 as D, unverified against the DNA. TRBV21-1 is termed a pseudogene. The CDR3 length is 16 residues. In nucleotides, the CDR3 is TGTGCCAGCAGCAACCTCATGACAGGGACAGGCTACGAGCAGTACTTC. It codes for CASSNLMTGTGYEQYF.

The chain joins TRBV15 to TRBJ2-3; D is undetermined. The CDR3 extends over 15 amino acids. V was trimmed by 0 bases and J by 3 bases, leaving 10 bases between them. The V gene's germline CDR1 is LNHNV and CDR2 YYDKDF (reference sequence). This CDR3 is CATSRDLGKTDTQYF. The CDR3 DNA is TGTGCCACCAGCAGAGATTTGGGTAAAACAGATACGCAGTATTTT.

V is TRBV3-1 and J is TRBJ2-2, with 12 bases fitting TRBD2. Germline values: CDR1 LGHDT, CDR2 YNNKEL (reference sequence). The CDR3 is made up of 21 amino acids. V shed 1 base and J 2 bases; nucleotides not matched to a gene: 14. The CDR3 DNA reads TGTGCCAGCAGCCAAGGGGGGCTCAAGGGACTAGCGGGCGATAACACCGGGGAGCTGTTTTTT. Protein sequence: CASSQGGLKGLAGDNTGELFF.

Only a few counts were recorded for this clonotype. The chain combines TRBV6-1 with TRBJ2-5; D gene ambiguous. Between the trimmed V and J ends, which lost 8 bases and 4 bases, there was a span of 17 bases. CDR3 size: 14 residues. The V gene's germline CDR1 is MNHNS and CDR2 SASEGT. The CDR3 loop reads CASDHPIIGETQYF. The DNA for the CDR3 is TGTGCCAGCGACCATCCAATTATTGGAGAGACCCAGTACTTC.

This rearrangement joins TRBV6-5 to TRBJ2-1; TRBD2 matches at 7 bases. CDR3 length equals 15 residues. From germline, CDR1 is MNHEY and CDR2 SVGAGI. J gave up 5 bases and V 2 bases, and 6 bases lay outside the gene matches. The CDR3: CASSYLAASNNEQFF. DNA for the CDR3: TGTGCCAGCAGTTACCTAGCGGCGAGTAACAATGAGCAGTTCTTC.

There are a few counts of this clonotype. This chain links TRBV28 with TRBJ2-3; 10 bases are shared with TRBD1. The CDR3 has 17 residues. CDR1 and CDR2 from the germline V gene are MDHEN and SYDVKM. V was clipped by 6 bases and J by 1 base; unmatched bases: 10. CDR3 coding DNA: TGTGCCAGCAGGGGACGACAGGGGGCGCGTGGCACAGATACGCAGTATTTT. The encoded protein is CASRGRQGARGTDTQYF.

This clonotype showed up many times. The chain recombines TRBV18 with TRBJ1-1; 9 positions agree with TRBD1. Losses at the gene ends were 5 bases for V and 4 bases for J; bases not matched to a gene: 5. Germline V lookup: CDR1 KGHSH, CDR2 LQKENI. This CDR3 contains 14 residues. The CDR3 DNA is TGTGCCAGCTCAGTGGACAGGGGAACCACTGAAGCTTTCTTT. Its protein is CASSVDRGTTEAFF.

This clonotype appeared once. For the CDR3, the DNA is TGTGCCAGCAGGCCAGGGGCGGGACTCGGCACAGATACGCAGTATTTT. It translates to CASRPGAGLGTDTQYF. The chain carries TRBV5-5 and TRBJ2-3; the D gene could be TRBD1 or TRBD2 (6 bases each). CDR3 length: 16 amino acids. Germline-derived CDR1 and CDR2 are SGHKS and YYEKEE (reference sequence). The germline V and J ends were trimmed by 5 bases and 1 base, with 17 bases remaining between them.

Here the CDR3 reads CASSGRDRIYNEQFF. For the CDR3, the DNA is TGTGCCAGCAGCGGCCGGGACAGGATTTACAATGAGCAGTTCTTC. The V and J genes are TRBV5-8 and TRBJ2-1, with 8 bases aligning to TRBD1. The CDR3 length is 15 residues. V dropped 4 bases and J dropped 4; count of bases not matched to a gene: 7. Germline-derived CDR1 and CDR2 are SGHTS and YDEGEE.

This clonotype was detected ten times or more. The V and J genes are TRBV5-1 and TRBJ2-3; D might be TRBD2 (6 bases). The CDR3 extends over 14 amino acids. Trimming shortened V by 3 bases and J by 0 bases, and 8 bases separated the two germline ends. CDR1 SGHRS and CDR2 YFSETQ come from the germline V gene. CDR3 nucleotide sequence: TGCGCCAGCAGCTCGGGACTCAGCACAGATACGCAGTATTTT. This encodes CASSSGLSTDTQYF.